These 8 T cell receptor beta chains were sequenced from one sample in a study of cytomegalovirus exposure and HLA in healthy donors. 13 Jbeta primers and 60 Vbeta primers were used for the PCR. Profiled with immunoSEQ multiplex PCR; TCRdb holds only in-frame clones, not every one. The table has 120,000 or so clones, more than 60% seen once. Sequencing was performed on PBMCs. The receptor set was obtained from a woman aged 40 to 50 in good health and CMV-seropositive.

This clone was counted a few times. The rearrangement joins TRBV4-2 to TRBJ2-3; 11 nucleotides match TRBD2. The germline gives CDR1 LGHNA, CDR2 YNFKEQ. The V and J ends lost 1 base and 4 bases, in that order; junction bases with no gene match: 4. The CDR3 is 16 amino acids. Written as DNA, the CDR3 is TGTGCCAGCAGCCAAGCGGTACTAGCGGGAGCAGATACGCAGTATTTT. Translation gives CASSQAVLAGADTQYF.

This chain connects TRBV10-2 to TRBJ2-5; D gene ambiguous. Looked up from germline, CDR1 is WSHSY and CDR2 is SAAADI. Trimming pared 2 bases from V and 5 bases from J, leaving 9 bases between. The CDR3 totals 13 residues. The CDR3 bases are TGCGCCAGCAGTGAGGCGAGTCGGGAGACCCAGTACTTC. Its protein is CASSEASRETQYF.

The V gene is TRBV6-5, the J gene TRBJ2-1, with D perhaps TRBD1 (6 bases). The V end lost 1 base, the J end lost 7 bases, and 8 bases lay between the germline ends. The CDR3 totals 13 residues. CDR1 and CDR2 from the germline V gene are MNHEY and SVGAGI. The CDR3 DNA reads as TGTGCCAGCAGTTACTTCAGGGGAAATGAGCAGTTCTTC. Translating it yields CASSYFRGNEQFF.

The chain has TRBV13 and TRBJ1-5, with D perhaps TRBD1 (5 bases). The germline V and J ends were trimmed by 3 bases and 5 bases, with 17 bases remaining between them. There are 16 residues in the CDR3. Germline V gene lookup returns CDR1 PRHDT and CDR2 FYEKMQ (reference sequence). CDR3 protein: CASSLHRVAGDQPQHF. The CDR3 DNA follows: TGTGCCAGCAGCTTGCACCGAGTTGCGGGGGATCAGCCCCAGCATTTT.

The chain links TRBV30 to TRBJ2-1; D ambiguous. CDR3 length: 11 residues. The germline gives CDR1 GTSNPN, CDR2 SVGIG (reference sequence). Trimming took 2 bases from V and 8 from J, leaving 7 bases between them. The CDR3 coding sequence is TGTGCCTGGAGTCAGCGAGATGAGCAGTTCTTC. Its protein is CAWSQRDEQFF.

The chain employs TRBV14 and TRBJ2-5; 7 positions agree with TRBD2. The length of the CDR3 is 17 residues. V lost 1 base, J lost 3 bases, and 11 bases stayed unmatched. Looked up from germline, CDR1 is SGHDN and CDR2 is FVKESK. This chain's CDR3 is CASSQAPRWGREETQYF. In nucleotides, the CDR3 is TGTGCCAGCAGCCAAGCTCCCCGGTGGGGGAGGGAAGAGACCCAGTACTTC.

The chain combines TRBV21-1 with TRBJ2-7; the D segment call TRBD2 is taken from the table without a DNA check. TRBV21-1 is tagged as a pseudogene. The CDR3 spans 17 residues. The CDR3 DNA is TGTGCCAGCAGCAAAGGGTCTCCTAATCCACCCCTATACGAGCAGTACTTC. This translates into CASSKGSPNPPLYEQYF.

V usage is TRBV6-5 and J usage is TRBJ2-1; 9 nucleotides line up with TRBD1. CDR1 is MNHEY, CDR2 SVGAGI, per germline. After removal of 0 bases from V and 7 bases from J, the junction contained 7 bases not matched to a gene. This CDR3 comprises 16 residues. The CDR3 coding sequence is TGTGCCAGCAGTTACTCGTGGGGACAGGGTCTAAATGAGCAGTTCTTC. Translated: CASSYSWGQGLNEQFF.